This T cell receptor beta chain stems from a study of T cell changes during pregnancy in multiple sclerosis. This table comes from immunoSEQ multiplex PCR, and its TCRdb copy is limited to in-frame clones, with some not included. In the table there are some 100,000 clones, 85% to 95% of which are singletons. From germline, CDR1 is SGHRS and CDR2 YFSETQ. V was clipped by 1 base and J by 0 bases; unmatched bases: 3. This CDR3 has 15 residues. This clone appeared a single time. The sequencing used peripheral blood, collected in the second trimester of pregnancy. The gene calls are TRBV5-1 and TRBJ1-1, with 7 bases aligning to TRBD1. This TCR was sampled from a female donor with multiple sclerosis, enrolled in a pregnancy study. The CDR3 DNA reads TGCGCCAGCAGCTTGACCGGGACAGTGAACACTGAAGCTTTCTTT. Protein: CASSLTGTVNTEAFF.